The clone carrying this T cell receptor beta chain was seen a handful of times. The antigen remains unidentified. This record belongs to a study of beta chain features in type 1 diabetes. Across the whole study: All samples together contributed 95 million to 110 million sorted cells for examination. Overall study findings and caveats: Overrepresentation of cells with high TCR expression could result from cDNA sequencing. Type 1 diabetes patients had moderately but significantly shorter TCRB CDR3s in all four CD4+ subsets.

Sequencing targeted expressed TCRB transcripts, as all isolated RNA had been reverse transcribed. Sequencing was performed with immunoSEQ multiplex PCR; in TCRdb, only in-frame clones are kept and a portion is missing. The sample carries hundreds of thousands of clones, around an eighth recorded once. This CDR3 is 13 amino acids long. Germline loops: CDR1 MDHEN, CDR2 SYDVKM. Material: naive CD4+ T cells from blood. This clonotype originated in a young man with type 1 diabetes. This chain uses TRBV28 with TRBJ1-1; TRBD1 aligns across 11 bases. In DNA form, the CDR3 reads TGTGCAGCCGGGACAGGGGGACACACTGAAGCTTTCTTT. This translates into CAAGTGGHTEAFF.